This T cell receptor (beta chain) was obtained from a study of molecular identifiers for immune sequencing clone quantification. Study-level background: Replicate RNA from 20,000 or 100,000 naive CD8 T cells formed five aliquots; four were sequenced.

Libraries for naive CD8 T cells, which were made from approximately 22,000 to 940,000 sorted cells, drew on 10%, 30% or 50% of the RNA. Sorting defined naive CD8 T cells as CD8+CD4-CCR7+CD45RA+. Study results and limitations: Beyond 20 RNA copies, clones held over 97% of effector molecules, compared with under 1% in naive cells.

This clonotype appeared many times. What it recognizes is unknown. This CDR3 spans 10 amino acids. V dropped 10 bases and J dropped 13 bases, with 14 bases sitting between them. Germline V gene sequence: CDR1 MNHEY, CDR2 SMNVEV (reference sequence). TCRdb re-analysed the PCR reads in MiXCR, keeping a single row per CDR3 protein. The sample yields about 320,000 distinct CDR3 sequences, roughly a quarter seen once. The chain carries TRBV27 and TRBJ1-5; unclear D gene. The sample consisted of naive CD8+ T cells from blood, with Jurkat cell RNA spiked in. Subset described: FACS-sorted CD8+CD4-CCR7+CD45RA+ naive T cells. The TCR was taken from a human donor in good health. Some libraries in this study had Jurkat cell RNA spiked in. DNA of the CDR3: TGTGCCAACGTTCCTGCATCTCAGCATTTT. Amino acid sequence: CANVPASQHF.